One and the same sample provided the 17 T cell receptor beta chains below, sequenced in a study of blood T cell repertoires in COVID-19. Here immunoSEQ multiplex PCR was the method, and the copy in TCRdb shows in-frame clones only, minus some. The sample includes about 280,000 clones, around 90% of them seen just once. The sequencing sample was made of peripheral blood. Receptors originate from a man between 18 and 29 years old with active or convalescent COVID-19.

This chain uses TRBV11-2 with TRBJ2-3; D may be TRBD2 (5 bases). The CDR3 totals 12 residues. V lost 4 bases to trimming and J lost 5 bases, with 7 bases between them. Germline V lookup: CDR1 SGHAT, CDR2 FQNNGV. The CDR3 DNA follows: TGTGCCAGCAGCTCGGAGGTAGATACGCAGTATTTT. Encoded protein: CASSSEVDTQYF.

This clone was seen more than once but under ten times. The chain is built from TRBV7-9 and TRBJ2-7, with D hard to call. The germline V gene encodes CDR1 SEHNR and CDR2 FQNEAQ (reference sequence). The CDR3 loop spans 13 amino acids. Between the trimmed V and J ends, which lost 1 base and 1 base, there was a span of 5 bases. DNA for the CDR3: TGTGCCAGCAGCTTAGACGGGTCCTACGAGCAGTACTTC. Its protein product is CASSLDGSYEQYF.

This chain uses TRBV15 with TRBJ1-2, with TRBD1 as a possible D gene (6 bases). This CDR3 is 14 amino acids long. Looked up from germline, CDR1 is LNHNV and CDR2 is YYDKDF (reference sequence). V lost 0 bases and J 8 bases, leaving 13 bases between the germline ends. CDR3: CATSRDTGSRGYTF. DNA for the CDR3: TGTGCCACCAGCAGAGATACAGGGTCTAGGGGCTACACCTTC.

V and J are TRBV7-2 and TRBJ2-1; the match to TRBD2 covers 12 bases. The CDR3 spans 17 residues. The germline V gene has CDR1 SGHTA and CDR2 FQGNSA. Trimming removed 2 bases from V and 12 bases from J; junction bases left unmatched: 14. The CDR3 nucleotides read TGTGCCAGCAGCTTATTAAACGGACTAGCGGGGACACAGGGGCAGTTCTTC. As protein: CASSLLNGLAGTQGQFF.

This chain joins TRBV27 and TRBJ2-7; maybe TRBD2 (6 bases). V lost 3 bases and J lost 1, with 13 bases in between. The germline V gene has CDR1 MNHEY and CDR2 SMNVEV (reference sequence). The CDR3 runs to 15 residues. The CDR3 spells CASSFSPGESYEQYF. The DNA for the CDR3 is TGTGCCAGCAGTTTCTCCCCGGGGGAGTCCTACGAGCAGTACTTC.

The chain has TRBV5-4 and TRBJ1-2; TRBD1 agrees at 8 bases. Per germline, CDR1 SGHNT and CDR2 YYREEE (reference sequence). The CDR3 length is 13 residues. After removal of 2 bases from V and 4 bases from J, the junction contained 1 base not matched to a gene. DNA for the CDR3: TGTGCCAGCAGCTTAGACAGGGGCTATGGCTACACCTTC. Translated: CASSLDRGYGYTF.

This clone was seen a single time. The rearrangement joins TRBV7-9 to TRBJ2-2; 11 bases fit TRBD1. V lost 4 bases and J lost 4; bases outside the gene matches: 8. The germline gives CDR1 SEHNR, CDR2 FQNEAQ (reference sequence). The CDR3 has 17 amino acids. The CDR3 DNA follows: TGTGCCAGCAGCTGGCGGACAGGGGGCGCGACCACCGGGGAGCTGTTTTTT. Amino acids: CASSWRTGGATTGELFF.

This chain uses TRBV19 with TRBJ1-4, with 7 bases identical to TRBD1. Trimming took 7 bases from V and 8 from J; bases not matched to a gene: 1. CDR1 and CDR2 from the germline V gene are LNHDA and SQIVND (reference sequence). CDR3 length: 11 residues. The CDR3, as DNA: TGTGCCAGTAAGGGGGCGGAAAAACTGTTTTTT. Translated, it gives CASKGAEKLFF.

This chain uses TRBV4-3 with TRBJ2-7; a weak D match, TRBD2 (6 bases). Germline V gives CDR1 LGHNA, CDR2 YSLEER. CDR3 length: 15 residues. Deletions cut 3 bases from V and 3 bases from J, with 15 bases between. As DNA, the CDR3 is TGCGCCAGCAGCCAGGCCGGGACTTTGGGCTACGAGCAGTACTTC. The encoded protein is CASSQAGTLGYEQYF.

The chain is built from TRBV27 and TRBJ2-7; TRBD1 is a possible D gene (6 bases). The germline gives CDR1 MNHEY, CDR2 SMNVEV (reference sequence). The CDR3 consists of 13 residues. Trimming shortened V by 6 bases and J by 6 bases, and 15 bases separated the two germline ends. The DNA of the CDR3 is TGTGCCAGCAGACTTCTGGGGGACATCGAGCAGTACTTC. The encoded protein is CASRLLGDIEQYF.

The J gene is TRBJ1-1, the V gene TRBV9; 7 bases map to TRBD1. The germline V gene encodes CDR1 SGDLS and CDR2 YYNGEE. V was pared by 4 bases and J by 0 bases, with 9 bases of the junction left unmatched. The CDR3 contains 16 residues. CDR3 amino acids: CASSPHRDSLNTEAFF. For the CDR3, the DNA is TGTGCCAGCAGCCCCCACCGGGACAGTTTGAACACTGAAGCTTTCTTT.

The chain has TRBV6-2 or TRBV6-3 and TRBJ2-7, with 8 bases fitting TRBD1. The CDR3 is 15 amino acids. Germline V gene sequence: CDR1 MNHEY, CDR2 SVGEGT. V gave up 5 bases and J gave up 0 bases; unmatched junction bases: 6. The CDR3 protein is CASSTRDRPSYEQYF. The CDR3, as DNA: TGTGCCAGCAGTACCCGGGACAGGCCCTCCTACGAGCAGTACTTC.

V and J are TRBV3-1 (or the pseudogene TRBV3-2) and TRBJ1-1; tentatively, D is TRBD1 (5 bases). V was trimmed by 4 bases and J by 6 bases, leaving 15 bases between them. Germline V lookup: CDR1 LGHDT, CDR2 YNNKEL (reference sequence). This CDR3 spans 14 amino acids. In nucleotides, the CDR3 is TGTGCCAGCAGCCCGCCAGGGAGGGTCTCTGAAGCTTTCTTT. This gives the protein CASSPPGRVSEAFF.

This clone has only a few counts. Additional DNA sequences in this sample encode the identical CDR3. The chain uses TRBV5-4 and TRBJ2-7; 8 bases are a match to TRBD1. Per the germline V gene, CDR1 is SGHNT and CDR2 is YYREEE (reference sequence). CDR3 length: 14 residues. V shed 4 bases, J shed 2 bases, and the junction held 5 bases outside the gene matches. Here the CDR3 DNA reads TGTGCCAGCAGCCCCGACAGGGGACCCTACGAGCAGTACTTC. The encoded protein is CASSPDRGPYEQYF.

This clone has only one observation. The V and J genes are TRBV4-2 and TRBJ2-1; 8 positions agree with TRBD2. The CDR3 has 17 amino acids. Unmatched junction bases numbered 10, after V lost 0 bases and J lost 6 bases. Looked up from germline, CDR1 is LGHNA and CDR2 is YNFKEQ. Here the CDR3 reads CASSQERISGVPNEQFF. CDR3 coding DNA: TGTGCCAGCAGCCAAGAGAGGATTAGCGGGGTCCCCAATGAGCAGTTCTTC.

The chain links TRBV12-5 to TRBJ1-1, with TRBD1 identical over 7 bases. The junction had 11 bases not matched to a gene; V was cut back by 1 base and J by 0 bases. The CDR3 is 18 amino acids. Germline V lookup: CDR1 LGHNT, CDR2 FRNRAP. Here the CDR3 DNA reads TGTGCTAGTGGTTTGGGGCTACCGGGACAGCTCATGAACACTGAAGCTTTCTTT. Translated: CASGLGLPGQLMNTEAFF.

The V gene is TRBV4-1, the J gene TRBJ1-4; D gene uncertain. The CDR3 runs 14 residues. Per germline, CDR1 MGHRA and CDR2 YSYEKL. V lost 0 bases and J 8 bases, leaving 10 bases between the germline ends. The CDR3 region is CASSQDTSVEKLFF. The CDR3 DNA reads TGCGCCAGCAGCCAAGACACCTCGGTCGAAAAACTGTTTTTT.